This T cell receptor beta chain originates from a study of response to subunit inactivated influenza vaccine. Findings and limits, study-wide: It was the authors' suggestion that each seasonal influenza vaccination recruits few new T cells.

This clonotype was detected only a few times. Its antigen is not identified. The CDR3 loop spans 14 amino acids. Trimming took 2 bases from V and 6 from J, leaving 14 bases between them. From germline, CDR1 is MNHEY and CDR2 SVGAGI. MiXCR was run by TCRdb on the RT-PCR reads, yielding one entry per CDR3 protein. The data contain 800,000 to 1,000,000 distinct CDR3 sequences, about 20% of them singletons. Source: PBMCs from blood, taken 5 days after vaccination. This receptor was identified in a man aged 50 to 60 who received an inactivated influenza vaccine. This chain joins TRBV6-5 and TRBJ2-7; D is possibly TRBD1 (5 bases). The CDR3 DNA follows: TGTGCCAGCAGTTACACCCTTCGACAGAGCGAGCAGTACTTC. Translation gives CASSYTLRQSEQYF.